What follows are 27 T cell receptor beta chains derived from one specimen sequenced in a study of blood T cells in healthy people across ages. A J-beta primer mix and a sample-barcoded 5' primer were used in a second PCR of about 7 to 12 cycles. From the 5' RACE reads, TCRdb called clonotypes with MiXCR, one entry per CDR3 protein. The data show 800,000 to 1,300,000 distinct CDR3 sequences, 20% to 25% seen once. These data were likewise used in another study, on T cells of mothers and their children.

Sequenced: blood. These TCRs come from a girl aged 2-9 years in good health.

The J gene is TRBJ2-7, the V gene TRBV7-2; D unresolved. Germline assignment: CDR1 SGHTA and CDR2 FQGNSA. This CDR3 is 14 amino acids long. Trimming removed 6 bases from V and 4 bases from J, with 16 bases in between. CDR3 nucleotide sequence: TGTGCCAGCAGAAAAAGGCCAGACCCATACGAGCAGTACTTC. As protein: CASRKRPDPYEQYF.

The gene calls are TRBV29-1 and TRBJ1-2; a weak D match, TRBD1 (6 bases). The V gene lost 0 bases and the J gene lost 8 bases, with 13 bases spanning the gap. The germline V gene encodes CDR1 SQVTM and CDR2 ANQGSEA. This CDR3 has 13 amino acids. CDR3 sequence: CSVEDHPGVGYTF. CDR3 coding DNA: TGCAGCGTTGAAGATCACCCAGGGGTCGGCTACACCTTC.

Only a few counts were recorded for this clonotype. This chain joins TRBV11-2 and TRBJ1-4; D is unresolved. Germline V gene sequence: CDR1 SGHAT, CDR2 FQNNGV. V shed 4 bases and J shed 0 bases, with 12 bases lying between them. The CDR3 covers 16 residues. Here the CDR3 reads CASSSHFGATNEKLFF. CDR3 sequence (DNA): TGTGCCAGCAGCTCTCACTTCGGAGCAACTAATGAAAAACTGTTTTTT.

This chain joins TRBV20-1 and TRBJ1-1, with TRBD1 matching over 7 bases. CDR3 length: 15 amino acids. Germline assignment: CDR1 DFQATT and CDR2 SNEGSKA (reference sequence). The V and J ends lost 5 bases and 4 bases, in that order; junction bases with no gene match: 13. The DNA of the CDR3 is TGCAGTGCTCGATACCTTCGAACAGGGGCCACTGAAGCTTTCTTT. Protein product: CSARYLRTGATEAFF.

This clonotype was seen a handful of times. The V call is TRBV6-6, the J call TRBJ1-4; 11 nucleotides agree with TRBD1. The V gene end was trimmed by 5 bases and the J gene end by 7 bases; junction bases not matched to a gene: 6. This CDR3 has 15 amino acids. Per the germline V gene, CDR1 is MNHNY and CDR2 is SVGAGI (reference sequence). The CDR3 nucleotides are TGTGCCAGCAGTGACGGACAGGGGGCACTTGAAAAACTGTTTTTT. It is translated as CASSDGQGALEKLFF.

The table lists this clonotype with a few counts. The V and J genes are TRBV12-3 or TRBV12-4 and TRBJ2-5; TRBD2 agrees at 13 bases. With the DNA end fitting TRBJ2-7 better, the J assignment may be wrong. This CDR3 region has 18 residues. The CDR3 DNA sequence: TGTGCCAGCAGTCAGGGACTAGCGGGAAGTCTTAGTACCTACGAGCAGTACTTC. It yields the protein CASSQGLAGSLSTYEQYF.

CDR3 sequence reads: CASSYSRNQPQHF. CDR3 DNA sequence: TGTGCCAGCAGTTACTCTCGGAATCAGCCCCAGCATTTT. The chain uses TRBV6-5 and TRBJ1-5; D unresolved. CDR3 length equals 13 residues. V lost 0 bases, J lost 4 bases, and 4 bases lay in between. The V gene's germline CDR1 is MNHEY and CDR2 SVGAGI.

This clonotype was seen only a few times. One end of the junction fails to match germline, which may point to a read error. The chain has TRBV6-1 and TRBJ1-1; the D gene is possibly TRBD1 (5 bases). The CDR3 is made up of 18 amino acids. Germline V gene lookup returns CDR1 MNHNS and CDR2 SASEGT. The CDR3 protein is CASSVRIHGGGTNPEAFF. The CDR3 DNA reads as TGTGCCAGCAGTGTTCGAATCCACGGGGGGGGAACGAACCCTGAAGCTTTCTTT.

This clonotype appeared a few times. The rearrangement uses TRBV5-4 and TRBJ2-7; D ambiguous. The CDR3 has 14 residues. With 3 bases removed from V and 3 bases from J, the gap between germline ends came to 13 bases. Germline-derived CDR1 and CDR2 are SGHNT and YYREEE (reference sequence). The CDR3 bases are TGTGCCAGCAGCTCGTCGGTGAATATCTACGAGCAGTACTTC. This translates into CASSSSVNIYEQYF.

This clonotype was observed a handful of times. The V gene is TRBV29-1, the J gene TRBJ1-1, with TRBD1 identical over 8 bases. The CDR3 consists of 12 residues. Germline V gene lookup returns CDR1 SQVTM and CDR2 ANQGSEA. Unmatched junction bases numbered 7, after V lost 7 bases and J lost 6 bases. The CDR3 is CSGAGGDSEAFF. CDR3 DNA: TGCAGCGGAGCAGGGGGCGATTCTGAAGCTTTCTTT.

The rearrangement uses TRBV6-1 and TRBJ2-1; a possible D gene is TRBD1 (5 bases). Trimming took 5 bases from V and 2 from J, leaving 16 bases between them. Germline CDR1 reads MNHNS; CDR2 reads SASEGT. This CDR3 region has 16 residues. CDR3 sequence reads: CASSTARGRAYNEQFF. CDR3 DNA: TGTGCCAGCAGTACCGCAAGGGGTAGGGCCTACAATGAGCAGTTCTTC.

This clonotype was found a few times. The chain employs TRBV20-1 and TRBJ2-6, with 7 positions matching TRBD1. Germline assignment: CDR1 DFQATT and CDR2 SNEGSKA (reference sequence). CDR3 length: 16 amino acids. J gave up 3 bases and V 4 bases, and 9 bases lay outside the gene matches. The CDR3 reads CSAMTGRLDGANVLTF. The CDR3 DNA reads as TGCAGTGCTATGACAGGGCGTTTGGATGGGGCCAACGTCCTGACTTTC.

This chain uses TRBV6-2 or TRBV6-3 with TRBJ1-1, with D unclear. The CDR3 has 13 amino acids. Germline V lookup: CDR1 MNHEY, CDR2 SVGEGT. With 4 bases removed from V and 5 bases from J, the gap between germline ends came to 11 bases. The CDR3 reads CASSFQRSTEAFF. For the CDR3, the DNA is TGTGCCAGCAGTTTCCAGAGGAGTACTGAAGCTTTCTTT.

The chain links TRBV3-1 to TRBJ2-4; no clear D gene. Germline V gene sequence: CDR1 LGHDT, CDR2 YNNKEL (reference sequence). V lost 0 bases, J lost 4 bases, and 16 bases lay in between. This CDR3 spans 17 amino acids. CDR3 region: CASSQEAPAVAKNIQYF. The CDR3 bases are TGTGCCAGCAGCCAAGAAGCTCCCGCGGTGGCTAAAAACATTCAGTACTTC.

The chain is built from TRBV6-6 and TRBJ1-3, with D unresolved. V was cut by 6 bases and J by 0 bases, with 12 bases left in between. The CDR3 has 15 amino acids. The V gene's germline CDR1 is MNHNY and CDR2 SVGAGI (reference sequence). The CDR3 DNA sequence: TGTGCCAGCAGCTCTCTACCCTACTCTGGAAACACCATATATTTT. It is translated as CASSSLPYSGNTIYF.

The chain combines TRBV11-3 with TRBJ2-1; D is unresolved. Germline values: CDR1 SGHNT, CDR2 YENEEA. This CDR3 has 14 amino acids. V shed 0 bases and J shed 7 bases, with 10 bases lying between them. The CDR3 is CASSLDAYPNEQFF. CDR3 DNA sequence: TGTGCCAGCAGCTTAGACGCCTACCCGAATGAGCAGTTCTTC.

The V gene is TRBV9, the J gene TRBJ1-1; 8 nucleotides agree with TRBD1. CDR1 and CDR2 from the germline V gene are SGDLS and YYNGEE. The CDR3 contains 14 residues. J gave up 1 base and V 7 bases, and 6 bases lay outside the gene matches. CDR3 bases: TGTGCCAGCTCTACAGGGGGGCCGAACACTGAAGCTTTCTTT. Residues: CASSTGGPNTEAFF.

The rearrangement uses TRBV3-1 and TRBJ1-4; possible D gene TRBD1, 6 bases. CDR1 is LGHDT, CDR2 YNNKEL, per germline (reference sequence). V was pared by 2 bases and J by 4 bases, with 20 bases between. CDR3 length: 18 residues. The DNA of the CDR3 is TGTGCCAGCAGCCAATCGTTTACCCAGGACAGCGATAATGAAAAACTGTTTTTT. This translates into CASSQSFTQDSDNEKLFF.

V and J are TRBV6-5 and TRBJ1-2; D may be TRBD1 (6 bases). Trimming removed 2 bases from V and 4 bases from J, with 8 bases in between. Germline V gives CDR1 MNHEY, CDR2 SVGAGI. The CDR3 totals 13 residues. CDR3 amino acids: CASSYDRTYGYTF. The CDR3 DNA sequence: TGTGCCAGCAGTTACGACAGGACCTATGGCTACACCTTC.

This clonotype was observed a few times. The chain recombines TRBV4-3 with TRBJ2-5; D could derive from TRBD1 or TRBD2 (6 bases each). The J call could be wrong; TRBJ2-1 is a better fit for the DNA end. CDR1 is LGHNA and CDR2 is YSLEER in the germline V gene. The CDR3 is 18 amino acids. In DNA form, the CDR3 reads TGCGCCAGCAGCCACCGGACCGGAGGGGGATCAGCGGGCAATGAGCAGTTCTTC. Amino acid sequence: CASSHRTGGGSAGNEQFF.

J is TRBJ2-5 and V is TRBV4-3, with D perhaps matching TRBD2 (7 bases). This CDR3 has 14 residues. With 9 bases removed from V and 2 bases from J, the gap between germline ends came to 16 bases. CDR1 is LGHNA, CDR2 YSLEER, per germline. The CDR3 bases are TGCGCCAGTTCGGAGGGGGGGGATCAAGAGACCCAGTACTTC. The encoded protein is CASSEGGDQETQYF.

This clonotype showed up many times. The chain carries TRBV9 and TRBJ2-3, with no clear D. Trimming took off 3 bases at V and 2 bases at J, with 13 bases between the two ends. This CDR3 has 15 residues. CDR1 SGDLS and CDR2 YYNGEE come from the germline V gene. The CDR3 protein is CASSEHFSLTDTQYF. The CDR3 DNA sequence: TGTGCCAGCAGCGAACACTTCTCTCTCACAGATACGCAGTATTTT.

Remarks on this clonotype: A much bigger clone sits one base away, suggesting this may be a read error. The chain couples TRBV2 to TRBJ2-1; TRBD2 aligns across 9 bases. CDR1 and CDR2 (germline): SNHLY, FYNNEI. The CDR3 loop spans 12 amino acids. CDR3 nucleotide sequence: TGTGCCGGCAGTGGACTAGCGAATGAGCAGTTCTTC. It is translated as CAGSGLANEQFF. The variable domain in full, completed from reference TRBV2 and TRBJ2-1, reads EPEVTQTPSHQVTQMGQEVILRCVPISNHLYFYWYRQILGQKVEFLVSFYNNEISEKSEIFDDQFSVERPDGSNFTLKIRSTKLEDSAMYFCAGSGLANEQFFGPGTRLTVL.

This clonotype was recorded a few times. The chain recombines TRBV27 with TRBJ1-2; D perhaps matches TRBD1 (6 bases). The length of the CDR3 is 16 residues. Germline loops: CDR1 MNHEY, CDR2 SMNVEV (reference sequence). Deletions cut 4 bases from V and 4 bases from J, with 19 bases between. The CDR3 DNA sequence: TGTGCCAGCAGTTCTATAGGGGGGCTTACTTTCTATGGCTACACCTTC. This sequence encodes CASSSIGGLTFYGYTF.

This clonotype was seen at least ten times. V usage is TRBV28 and J usage is TRBJ2-5; D may be TRBD1 (5 bases). Matching the DNA end better, TRBJ2-1 makes the J call doubtful. The CDR3 length is 12 residues. Germline V gives CDR1 MDHEN, CDR2 SYDVKM. CDR3 sequence (DNA): TGTGCCAGCAGTCTGGGGCAAAATGAGCAGTTCTTC. As protein: CASSLGQNEQFF.

This clonotype was seen only a few times. J is TRBJ2-7 and V is TRBV28; D might be TRBD2 (6 bases). Germline loops: CDR1 MDHEN, CDR2 SYDVKM. Trimming removed 2 bases from V and 2 bases from J, with 10 bases in between. This CDR3 comprises 14 residues. CDR3 in DNA: TGTGCCAGCAGTTTAGGGGGGTTTGCCTACGAGCAGTACTTC. This gives the protein CASSLGGFAYEQYF.

This clonotype was detected a few times. V usage is TRBV14 and J usage is TRBJ2-5; D is unresolved. The CDR3 length is 14 residues. Trimming took 7 bases from V and 2 from J, leaving 14 bases between them. Germline V gives CDR1 SGHDN, CDR2 FVKESK. The CDR3 is CASMSGFGQETQYF. CDR3 in DNA: TGTGCCAGCATGAGTGGATTCGGACAAGAGACCCAGTACTTC.